One and the same sample provided the 21 T cell receptor beta chains below, sequenced in a study of T cells in Graves' hyperthyroidism and ophthalmopathy. TCR beta CDR3 region amplification was performed from RNA transcripts. HTBI primers were the set used in a first-round RT-PCR of the TCR CDR3. TCRdb reprocessed the multiplex PCR reads via MiXCR and lists one record per CDR3 protein. The sample consists of over 700,000 distinct CDR3 sequences, 38% of them appearing once. Specimen: blood. Receptor source: a man aged 18 to 35 with Graves' hyperthyroidism.

This clonotype occurred a few times. The genes are TRBV6-5 and TRBJ1-1; D call uncertain. The CDR3 is 12 amino acids. Looked up from germline, CDR1 is MNHEY and CDR2 is SVGAGI. V shed 8 bases and J shed 4 bases, with 11 bases lying between them. The CDR3, as DNA: TGTGCCAGCCGGCGGGCGGTCACTGAAGCTTTCTTT. Protein product: CASRRAVTEAFF.

This chain joins TRBV20-1 and TRBJ2-2, with D unresolved. V shed 0 bases and J shed 5 bases, with 13 bases lying between them. The germline V gene encodes CDR1 DFQATT and CDR2 SNEGSKA (reference sequence). This CDR3 is built from 15 residues. The DNA for the CDR3 is TGCAGTGCTAGAGATGGTTGGAGTGAGACCGGGGAGCTGTTTTTT. It encodes CSARDGWSETGELFF.

The rearrangement links TRBV5-1 to TRBJ2-7, with 8 bases lining up with TRBD1. The trim removed 6 bases at V and 5 bases at J, leaving 4 bases unmatched. The CDR3 sequence is 12 residues long. Germline assignment: CDR1 SGHRS and CDR2 YFSETQ. CDR3 sequence (DNA): TGCGCCAGCAAAGCAGGGGGCCACGAGCAGTACTTC. It encodes CASKAGGHEQYF.

The chain couples TRBV5-6 to TRBJ1-5, with a tentative D call TRBD1 (6 bases). Trimming stripped 0 bases from V and 6 bases from J, with 13 bases between. The germline V gene has CDR1 SGHDT and CDR2 YYEEEE. The CDR3 totals 15 residues. The CDR3 DNA reads TGTGCCAGCAGCTTGGGGTCAGGGGATGGTCAGCCCCAGCATTTT. Its protein product is CASSLGSGDGQPQHF.

This clonotype has more than one count but fewer than ten. The V call is TRBV5-4, the J call TRBJ2-5; 7 bases line up with TRBD1. Unmatched junction bases numbered 11, after V lost 5 bases and J lost 7 bases. This CDR3 region has 14 residues. Germline CDR1 reads SGHNT; CDR2 reads YYREEE (reference sequence). The CDR3 nucleotides read TGTGCCAGCAGTCTCCCCGTAGGGGGCGGGACCCAGTACTTC. Translating gives CASSLPVGGGTQYF.

This clonotype has a handful of counts. The chain employs TRBV5-6 and TRBJ1-1; D might be TRBD1 (6 bases). V was cut by 2 bases and J by 0 bases, with 14 bases left in between. There are 16 residues in the CDR3. CDR1 and CDR2 (germline): SGHDT, YYEEEE. The CDR3 DNA is TGTGCCAGCAGCTTTAGTACAGGGACTATGAACACTGAAGCTTTCTTT. This encodes CASSFSTGTMNTEAFF.

This clonotype was counted many times. The rearrangement joins TRBV2 to TRBJ1-1; the D gene is possibly TRBD1 (5 bases). The V gene's germline CDR1 is SNHLY and CDR2 FYNNEI. V shed 4 bases and J shed 6 bases, with 12 bases lying between them. The CDR3 covers 13 residues. CDR3 sequence: CASSASRDAEAFF. In DNA, the CDR3 is TGTGCCAGCAGTGCCTCCCGGGACGCTGAAGCTTTCTTT.

This clonotype has ten or more counts. The chain uses TRBV20-1 and TRBJ2-5; 10 positions match TRBD1. Germline CDR1 DFQATT, CDR2 SNEGSKA (reference sequence). The trim removed 4 bases at V and 5 bases at J, leaving 10 bases unmatched. The CDR3 is made up of 15 amino acids. The CDR3 loop is CSATSDRGPTETQYF. CDR3 DNA: TGCAGTGCTACCTCTGACAGGGGGCCTACCGAGACCCAGTACTTC.

Concerning this clonotype: One end of the junction does not line up with germline, which may come from a read error. This sequence joins TRBV19 and TRBJ2-6; possibly TRBD1 or TRBD2 for D (5 bases each). Germline V gene data show CDR1 as LNHDA and CDR2 as SQIVND (reference sequence). The CDR3 is 12 amino acids. CDR3 residues: CASSNSGTTEAF. The CDR3 DNA is TGTGCCAGTAGCAATTCCGGGACCACTGAAGCTTTC. The variable domain in full, with the rest retrieved from reference TRBV19 and TRBJ2-6, is DGGITQSPKYLFRKEGQNVTLSCEQNLNHDAMYWYRQDPGQGLRLIYYSQIVNDFQKGDIAEGYSVSREKKESFPLTVTSAQKNPTAFYLCASSNSGTTEAFGAGSRLTVL.

In this sample, this clonotype turned up a few times. The gene calls are TRBV19 and TRBJ1-6; D is uncertain. CDR3 length: 15 residues. Trimming cost V 3 bases and J 3 bases, with 9 bases left between them. Per germline, CDR1 LNHDA and CDR2 SQIVND (reference sequence). CDR3 coding DNA: TGTGCCAGTAGTATCGAGGTCTACTATAATTCACCCCTCCACTTT. Translation: CASSIEVYYNSPLHF. The full variable domain, with the rest looked up from reference TRBV19 and TRBJ1-6, is DGGITQSPKYLFRKEGQNVTLSCEQNLNHDAMYWYRQDPGQGLRLIYYSQIVNDFQKGDIAEGYSVSREKKESFPLTVTSAQKNPTAFYLCASSIEVYYNSPLHFGNGTRLTVT.

This clonotype has at least ten counts. This sequence joins TRBV2 and TRBJ2-5; maybe TRBD2 (6 bases). The CDR3 consists of 14 residues. In germline, CDR1 is SNHLY, CDR2 FYNNEI. V gave up 8 bases and J gave up 0 bases, with 13 bases separating them. Here the CDR3 DNA reads TGTGCCAGCTTCCGGGGGTCGTACCAAGAGACCCAGTACTTC. Its protein product is CASFRGSYQETQYF.

The rearrangement joins TRBV7-2 to TRBJ2-7, with 10 bases aligning to TRBD2. From germline, CDR1 is SGHTA and CDR2 FQGNSA. V lost 4 bases and J lost 9; bases outside the gene matches: 9. The CDR3 consists of 14 residues. In DNA form, the CDR3 reads TGTGCCAGCAGCTACGAGCGGGAGGGCCTAGGGCAGTACTTC. It translates to CASSYEREGLGQYF. Together with reference TRBV7-2 and TRBJ2-7, the CDR3 gives the full variable domain: GAGVSQSPSNKVTEKGKDVELRCDPISGHTALYWYRQSLGQGLEFLIYFQGNSAPDKSGLPSDRFSAERTGGSVSTLTIQRTQQEDSAVYLCASSYEREGLGQYFGPGTRLTVT.

This clonotype was picked up many times. The chain joins TRBV10-3 to TRBJ2-2; maybe TRBD1 (6 bases). This CDR3 has 12 amino acids. Germline lookup yields CDR1 ENHRY and CDR2 SYGVKD. V was cut by 10 bases and J by 5 bases, with 11 bases left in between. The CDR3 loop is CATNQGTGELFF. The DNA of the CDR3 is TGTGCCACGAATCAGGGGACCGGGGAGCTGTTTTTT.

The chain is built from TRBV7-2 and TRBJ2-7, with no clear D. The V and J ends lost 6 bases and 0 bases respectively, with 12 bases between them. The CDR3 runs 14 residues. CDR1 and CDR2 (germline): SGHTA, FQGNSA. The CDR3 here is CASRNYLSSYEQYF. DNA for the CDR3: TGTGCCAGCAGAAATTATTTGAGCTCCTACGAGCAGTACTTC.

Of note for this clonotype: A read error may produce the germline difference seen at one junction end. The V and J genes are TRBV27 and TRBJ1-5; no reliable D call. Germline-derived CDR1 and CDR2 are MNHEY and SMNVEV (reference sequence). The CDR3 sequence is 13 residues long. The CDR3 sequence: CVSSQGPNQPQHF. The DNA for the CDR3 is TGTGTCAGCTCGCAAGGCCCCAATCAGCCCCAGCATTTT.

The chain joins TRBV7-9 to TRBJ1-5, with D possibly TRBD1 on 6 matching bases. Trimming left V 6 bases short and J 1 base short, with 16 bases between. The CDR3 length is 16 residues. Germline-derived CDR1 and CDR2 are SEHNR and FQNEAQ (reference sequence). The CDR3 spells CASRGGAPGSNQPQHF. The CDR3 DNA follows: TGTGCCAGCAGGGGGGGGGCTCCGGGGAGCAATCAGCCCCAGCATTTT.

The rearrangement links TRBV6-2 or TRBV6-3 to TRBJ1-1; 11 bases agree with TRBD1. J was trimmed by 3 bases and V by 0 bases; bases with no gene match: 0. The germline V gene has CDR1 MNHEY and CDR2 SVGEGT. The CDR3 spans 15 residues. CDR3 protein: CASSYSGQGDTEAFF. CDR3 coding DNA: TGTGCCAGCAGTTACTCGGGACAGGGGGACACTGAAGCTTTCTTT.

The chain carries TRBV4-3 and TRBJ1-4; D is possibly TRBD1 (5 bases). Germline CDR1 reads LGHNA; CDR2 reads YSLEER. The CDR3 covers 15 residues. V lost 4 bases and J 7 bases, leaving 16 bases between the germline ends. CDR3 amino acids: CASSPVTGRGEKLFF. The CDR3, as DNA: TGCGCCAGCAGCCCCGTGACGGGGCGCGGTGAAAAACTGTTTTTT.

The chain is built from TRBV29-1 and TRBJ2-2, with 7 bases identical to TRBD1. CDR3 length: 13 residues. V trimming: 5 bases; J trimming: 7 bases; junction bases outside the gene matches: 7. Germline loops: CDR1 SQVTM, CDR2 ANQGSEA. CDR3 DNA sequence: TGCAGCGTTTCAACAGGGGTGAACGGGGAGCTGTTTTTT. It specifies CSVSTGVNGELFF.

A few counts support this clonotype. This CDR3 reads CASILDTSSPYEQYF. The CDR3 DNA sequence: TGTGCCAGCATCCTTGATACTTCCAGTCCCTACGAGCAGTACTTC. The chain is built from TRBV7-9 and TRBJ2-7; D unclear. The V end lost 7 bases, the J end lost 2 bases, and 18 bases lay between the germline ends. Germline loops: CDR1 SEHNR, CDR2 FQNEAQ (reference sequence). The CDR3 sequence is 15 residues long.

The chain carries TRBV9 and TRBJ1-1, with 7 bases aligning to TRBD1. The CDR3 runs 14 residues. The trim removed 5 bases at V and 3 bases at J, leaving 7 bases unmatched. Germline V gives CDR1 SGDLS, CDR2 YYNGEE. The CDR3 is CASSLSGGHTEAFF. CDR3 nucleotides: TGTGCCAGCAGTTTATCAGGGGGACACACTGAAGCTTTCTTT.